These 19 T cell receptor beta chains were all obtained from the same sample, sequenced in a study of T cells in Graves' hyperthyroidism and ophthalmopathy. Template material for amplifying TCR beta CDR3 regions consisted of RNA transcripts. A first-round RT-PCR of the TCR CDR3 used the HTBI primer set. TCRdb reprocessed the multiplex PCR reads with MiXCR, giving one entry per CDR3 protein. The repertoire holds about 280,000 distinct CDR3 sequences, with less than 30% as singletons. The sample was blood. The receptors were sampled from a man aged 35 to 55 with Graves' hyperthyroidism that later progressed to Graves' ophthalmopathy.

This clonotype has at least ten counts. V gene TRBV6-5 combines with J gene TRBJ2-5; 7 bases are shared with TRBD2. Trimming removed 5 bases from V and 5 bases from J; junction bases left unmatched: 11. CDR1 is MNHEY and CDR2 is SVGAGI in the germline V gene. CDR3 length: 15 residues. CDR3 sequence: CASSNTRGKWETQYF. As DNA, the CDR3 is TGTGCCAGCAGTAACACGCGGGGGAAATGGGAGACCCAGTACTTC.

This clonotype has at least ten counts. J is TRBJ2-7 and V is TRBV12-3 or TRBV12-4; the match to TRBD2 covers 8 bases. The junction had 11 bases not matched to a gene; V was cut back by 7 bases and J by 6 bases. This CDR3 has 14 residues. The CDR3 loop is CASTFSGTFSEQYF. CDR3 in DNA: TGTGCCAGCACTTTTAGCGGGACCTTTAGCGAGCAGTACTTC.

This clonotype was seen many times. The chain recombines TRBV3-1 with TRBJ1-1; tentative D call: TRBD1 (6 bases). V was clipped by 3 bases and J by 1 base, with 15 bases between them. Germline loops: CDR1 LGHDT, CDR2 YNNKEL (reference sequence). This CDR3 spans 16 amino acids. CDR3 amino acids: CASSHYRVARNTEAFF. In DNA form, the CDR3 reads TGTGCCAGCAGCCACTACAGGGTTGCTCGGAACACTGAAGCTTTCTTT.

Many counts were recorded for this clonotype. This chain joins TRBV15 and TRBJ1-2; unclear D gene. V was clipped by 2 bases and J by 7 bases, with 8 bases between them. Germline V gene sequence: CDR1 LNHNV, CDR2 YYDKDF (reference sequence). This CDR3 region has 12 residues. The CDR3 sequence is CATSRSVSGYTF. CDR3 nucleotides: TGTGCCACCAGCAGATCAGTTTCTGGCTACACCTTC.

In its sample, this clonotype was seen many times. The chain recombines TRBV5-1 with TRBJ2-5; unclear D gene. V shed 7 bases and J shed 1 base, with 17 bases lying between them. In germline, CDR1 is SGHRS, CDR2 YFSETQ. The CDR3 spans 15 residues. The CDR3 DNA is TGCGCCAGCGTACCGATAGAGTCCTCCCAAGAGACCCAGTACTTC. This sequence encodes CASVPIESSQETQYF.

This clonotype was picked up many times. The chain carries TRBV20-1 and TRBJ2-7, with 7 nucleotides matching TRBD1. The CDR3 is made up of 14 amino acids. CDR1 and CDR2 from the germline V gene are DFQATT and SNEGSKA (reference sequence). V shed 1 base, J shed 5 bases, and the junction held 8 bases outside the gene matches. CDR3: CSARGRGTVHEQYF. CDR3 DNA: TGCAGTGCTAGAGGTAGGGGGACAGTCCACGAGCAGTACTTC.

The genes are TRBV11-1 and TRBJ1-2, with 11 nucleotides matching TRBD1. The CDR3 runs to 17 residues. Germline loops: CDR1 SGHAT, CDR2 FQDESV (reference sequence). Unmatched junction bases numbered 14, after V lost 4 bases and J lost 7 bases. CDR3 DNA sequence: TGTGCCAGCAGCTCTCAATGGACAGGGGGCGAATCCGGTGGCTACACCTTC. It yields the protein CASSSQWTGGESGGYTF. Drawing the rest from reference TRBV11-1 and TRBJ1-2, the complete variable domain is EAEVAQSPRYKITEKSQAVAFWCDPISGHATLYWYRQILGQGPELLVQFQDESVVDDSQLPKDRFSAERLKGVDSTLKIQPAELGDSAMYLCASSSQWTGGESGGYTFGSGTRLTVV.

In this sample, this clonotype turned up many times. CDR3 protein: CASSNFARAGYTF. The CDR3 bases are TGTGCCAGCAGCAATTTCGCCCGGGCGGGCTACACCTTC. The genes are TRBV11-1 and TRBJ1-2; no clear D. CDR1 is SGHAT, CDR2 FQDESV, per germline (reference sequence). The CDR3 runs 13 residues. Trimming cost V 5 bases and J 8 bases, with 15 bases left between them.

The V and J genes are TRBV6-2 or TRBV6-3 and TRBJ2-5, with 9 nucleotides matching TRBD1. Germline CDR1 MNHEY, CDR2 SVGEGT. The CDR3 is made up of 16 amino acids. J gave up 2 bases and V 5 bases, and 9 bases lay outside the gene matches. CDR3 amino acids: CASSNLDRGFQETQYF. The CDR3 region has the DNA TGTGCCAGCAGTAACCTGGACAGGGGTTTTCAAGAGACCCAGTACTTC.

This clonotype has a count of ten or more. V and J are TRBV7-8 and TRBJ2-2, with TRBD2 identical over 8 bases. Germline V gene data show CDR1 as SGHVS and CDR2 as FQNEAQ. The CDR3 totals 18 residues. Germline trimming cut 1 base from V and 0 bases from J; bases unmatched to any gene: 7. The chain's CDR3 is CASSLERLATANTGELFF. The CDR3 region has the DNA TGTGCCAGCAGCTTAGAGCGACTAGCGACCGCGAACACCGGGGAGCTGTTTTTT.

In this sample, this clonotype turned up many times. The chain employs TRBV10-3 and TRBJ2-5, with D hard to call. Germline assignment: CDR1 ENHRY and CDR2 SYGVKD. CDR3 length equals 14 residues. V was trimmed by 6 bases and J by 2 bases, leaving 13 bases between them. The CDR3 sequence: CAIRAASVQETQYF. For the CDR3, the DNA is TGTGCCATCAGAGCTGCGAGCGTTCAAGAGACCCAGTACTTC.

This chain links TRBV6-2 or TRBV6-3 with TRBJ1-6; D is perhaps TRBD1 (6 bases). Germline CDR1 is MNHEY and CDR2 is SVGEGT. The germline V and J ends were trimmed by 7 bases and 4 bases, with 23 bases remaining between them. CDR3 size: 18 residues. CDR3 loop: CASKLPPIGTQYNSPLHF. As DNA, the CDR3 is TGTGCCAGCAAACTACCCCCTATAGGGACACAGTATAATTCACCCCTCCACTTT.

Many counts were recorded for this clonotype. The chain recombines TRBV20-1 with TRBJ1-1; D perhaps matches TRBD1 (6 bases). The germline V gene encodes CDR1 DFQATT and CDR2 SNEGSKA (reference sequence). Trimming pared 5 bases from V and 4 bases from J, leaving 14 bases between. This CDR3 spans 13 amino acids. The CDR3 region is CSARRGVVTEAFF. The CDR3 region has the DNA TGCAGTGCTCGGAGGGGGGTCGTCACTGAAGCTTTCTTT.

Many counts were recorded for this clonotype. The chain employs TRBV19 and TRBJ2-4; maybe TRBD2 (5 bases). This CDR3 has 15 residues. The germline V and J ends were trimmed by 6 bases and 9 bases, with 21 bases remaining between them. The germline gives CDR1 LNHDA, CDR2 SQIVND (reference sequence). As DNA, the CDR3 is TGTGCCAGTAGCCCCCGGCCCTCGGAGGATGGCATTCAGTACTTC. It yields the protein CASSPRPSEDGIQYF.

This chain joins TRBV19 and TRBJ2-7; the match to TRBD1 covers 7 bases. Germline V gene sequence: CDR1 LNHDA, CDR2 SQIVND (reference sequence). The CDR3 is 14 residues long. With 6 bases clipped from V and 2 bases from J, the junction kept 7 bases outside the gene matches. The CDR3 sequence is CASRRVGQAYEQYF. The CDR3 nucleotides read TGTGCCAGTAGGCGAGTCGGACAGGCCTACGAGCAGTACTTC.

This chain joins TRBV20-1 and TRBJ2-7, with D uncertain. Per the germline V gene, CDR1 is DFQATT and CDR2 is SNEGSKA (reference sequence). CDR3 size: 12 residues. V was pared by 3 bases and J by 3 bases, with 9 bases between. The CDR3 nucleotides are TGCAGTGCTAGCTTGGAGAGCTACGAGCAGTACTTC. It encodes CSASLESYEQYF.

This clonotype was seen at least ten times. V is TRBV30 and J is TRBJ1-2; D might be TRBD1 (6 bases). Trimming removed 2 bases from V and 8 bases from J, with 15 bases in between. This CDR3 has 13 amino acids. The germline CDR1 and CDR2 sequences are GTSNPN and SVGIG (reference sequence). CDR3 loop: CAWSKGGASGYTF. The CDR3 DNA sequence: TGTGCCTGGAGTAAAGGGGGGGCAAGCGGCTACACCTTC. The full variable domain, completed using reference TRBV30 and TRBJ1-2, is SQTIHQWPATLVQPVGSPLSLECTVEGTSNPNLYWYRQAAGRGLQLLFYSVGIGQISSEVPQNLSASRPQDRQFILSSKKLLLSDSGFYLCAWSKGGASGYTFGSGTRLTVV.

There are many counts of this clonotype. The V gene is TRBV20-1, the J gene TRBJ1-1, with 7 bases that match TRBD1. The CDR3 loop spans 12 amino acids. Germline V CDR1 and CDR2: DFQATT, SNEGSKA (reference sequence). The V gene end was trimmed by 2 bases and the J gene end by 3 bases; junction bases not matched to a gene: 0. This CDR3 reads CSARQGDTEAFF. The CDR3 nucleotides are TGCAGTGCTAGACAGGGGGACACTGAAGCTTTCTTT.

This clonotype appeared a few times. The CDR3 reads CASSLGQENTGELFF. DNA for the CDR3: TGTGCCAGCAGTTTAGGACAGGAGAACACCGGGGAGCTGTTTTTT. The chain recombines TRBV12-3 or TRBV12-4 with TRBJ2-2, with D tentatively TRBD1 (6 bases). V shed 1 base and J shed 1 base, with 7 bases lying between them. The CDR3 extends over 15 amino acids.